What follows are 21 T cell receptor beta chains derived from one specimen sequenced in a study of blood T cell repertoires in COVID-19. Libraries were prepared by immunoSEQ multiplex PCR; TCRdb keeps only in-frame clonotypes and omits some of them. The profile shows around 230,000 clones, around 92% of them singletons. The sample comprised PBMCs or T cells enriched from blood (not recorded which). All receptors come from a woman in her 30s with acute COVID-19.

This rearrangement joins TRBV9 to TRBJ2-3; 9 bases line up with TRBD2. The V and J ends lost 3 bases and 3 bases, in that order; junction bases with no gene match: 8. Germline V gene lookup returns CDR1 SGDLS and CDR2 YYNGEE. This CDR3 has 16 residues. The CDR3, as DNA: TGTGCCAGCAGCGCCGCGGGAGGGACAGAAACAGATACGCAGTATTTT. This gives the protein CASSAAGGTETDTQYF.

The rearrangement links TRBV30 to TRBJ1-6; no definite D call. The germline CDR1 and CDR2 sequences are GTSNPN and SVGIG (reference sequence). The CDR3 runs to 15 residues. V lost 4 bases and J lost 0, with 10 bases in between. The CDR3 sequence: CAWTAHGSYNSPLHF. The CDR3 DNA is TGTGCCTGGACTGCCCACGGCTCCTATAATTCACCCCTCCACTTT.

V is TRBV7-9 and J is TRBJ1-4, with 7 bases matching TRBD1. Unmatched junction bases numbered 16, after V lost 8 bases and J lost 7 bases. The CDR3 is 16 residues long. Per germline, CDR1 SEHNR and CDR2 FQNEAQ (reference sequence). The CDR3 loop is CASAPSTGTVREKLFF. The CDR3 DNA reads TGTGCCAGCGCCCCATCCACCGGGACAGTACGTGAAAAACTGTTTTTT.

The chain employs TRBV28 and TRBJ1-2; D possibly corresponds to TRBD1 (5 bases). Germline loops: CDR1 MDHEN, CDR2 SYDVKM. The CDR3 has 16 amino acids. The V gene lost 2 bases and the J gene lost 8 bases, with 21 bases spanning the gap. Written as DNA, the CDR3 is TGTGCCAGCAGTTTAGCGGCGGCAGGGCATGTATGGGGCTACACCTTC. Translating it yields CASSLAAAGHVWGYTF.

The rearrangement joins TRBV6-5 to TRBJ2-1; 8 bases fit TRBD2. The CDR3 length is 14 residues. J lost 9 bases, V lost 0 bases, and 4 bases had no gene match. Germline V gene lookup returns CDR1 MNHEY and CDR2 SVGAGI. The DNA of the CDR3 is TGTGCCAGCAGTTACTCGACGGGGGGGCTTGAGCAGTTCTTC. This codes for CASSYSTGGLEQFF.

V and J are TRBV2 and TRBJ2-2; TRBD1 might be the D (6 bases). The CDR3 is made up of 14 amino acids. V shed 8 bases and J shed 7 bases, with 17 bases lying between them. CDR1 is SNHLY, CDR2 FYNNEI, per germline. In DNA, the CDR3 is TGTGCCAGCGGGGTCCAGGGGCAGGTCGGGGAGCTGTTTTTT. Amino acids: CASGVQGQVGELFF.

The chain couples TRBV12-3 or TRBV12-4 to TRBJ1-1; TRBD1 is a possible D gene (6 bases). V was cut by 0 bases and J by 8 bases, with 10 bases left in between. The CDR3 covers 13 residues. CDR3 amino acids: CASSLAQGQEAFF. The CDR3 DNA is TGTGCCAGCAGTTTAGCGCAGGGACAAGAAGCTTTCTTT.

This sequence joins TRBV7-3 and TRBJ2-1, with D perhaps TRBD2 (7 bases). The CDR3 runs to 16 residues. Looked up from germline, CDR1 is SGHTA and CDR2 is FQGTGA. The V end lost 5 bases, the J end lost 6 bases, and 20 bases lay between the germline ends. The CDR3 sequence: CASSPVGGGKVNEQFF. The DNA for the CDR3 is TGTGCCAGCAGCCCAGTGGGGGGGGGCAAGGTCAATGAGCAGTTCTTC. The full variable domain, rest sourced from reference TRBV7-3 and TRBJ2-1, is GAGVSQTPSNKVTEKGKYVELRCDPISGHTALYWYRQSLGQGPEFLIYFQGTGAADDSGLPNDRFFAVRPEGSVSTLKIQRTERGDSAVYLCASSPVGGGKVNEQFFGPGTRLTVL.

CDR3: CASSPQIREQFF. For the CDR3, the DNA is TGTGCCAGCAGTCCACAGATCCGGGAGCAGTTCTTC. The chain recombines TRBV27 with TRBJ2-1; no definite D call. Germline loops: CDR1 MNHEY, CDR2 SMNVEV (reference sequence). V was clipped by 5 bases and J by 10 bases, with 12 bases between them. The CDR3 is 12 amino acids.

The gene calls are TRBV6-5 and TRBJ1-6; TRBD1 matches at 7 bases. The CDR3 sequence is 14 residues long. The V and J ends lost 6 bases and 9 bases, in that order; junction bases with no gene match: 8. Germline V gene sequence: CDR1 MNHEY, CDR2 SVGAGI. Here the CDR3 DNA reads TGTGCCAGCAGGCCAGGGGGTTTTGGTTCACCCCTCCACTTT. Translating it yields CASRPGGFGSPLHF.

V gene TRBV11-2 combines with J gene TRBJ1-1; no definite D call. The CDR3 is made up of 13 amino acids. With 5 bases removed from V and 11 bases from J, the gap between germline ends came to 18 bases. CDR1 is SGHAT, CDR2 FQNNGV, per germline. The CDR3 nucleotides read TGTGCCAGCAGCGCTGACTCCCCAACGCGGGCTTTCTTT. Amino acids: CASSADSPTRAFF.

This sequence joins TRBV4-3 and TRBJ2-7; D is perhaps TRBD1 (5 bases). The CDR3 totals 13 residues. CDR1 and CDR2 from the germline V gene are LGHNA and YSLEER. The V and J ends lost 2 bases and 7 bases respectively, with 12 bases between them. The CDR3 sequence: CASSQFTGLEQYF. CDR3 in DNA: TGCGCCAGCAGCCAATTTACAGGATTAGAGCAGTACTTC.

This rearrangement joins TRBV10-3 to TRBJ2-2; 8 bases agree with TRBD1. Germline V gene sequence: CDR1 ENHRY, CDR2 SYGVKD. J lost 5 bases, V lost 3 bases, and 8 bases had no gene match. The CDR3 length is 16 residues. The CDR3 nucleotides are TGTGCCATCAGTGAACCCGACAGGGGTCATACCGGGGAGCTGTTTTTT. Residues: CAISEPDRGHTGELFF.

The chain has TRBV9 and TRBJ2-3, with 9 bases matching TRBD2. The length of the CDR3 is 18 residues. J gave up 0 bases and V 0 bases, and 8 bases lay outside the gene matches. CDR1 is SGDLS, CDR2 YYNGEE, per germline. The CDR3 region is CASSVVASGAGSTDTQYF. The CDR3 DNA is TGTGCCAGCAGCGTAGTGGCTAGCGGGGCCGGTAGCACAGATACGCAGTATTTT.

The gene calls are TRBV15 and TRBJ1-2, with 7 nucleotides matching TRBD1. The germline gives CDR1 LNHNV, CDR2 YYDKDF (reference sequence). This CDR3 is built from 14 residues. With V trimmed by 0 bases and J by 6 bases, 4 bases remained unmatched. The CDR3 loop is CATSRDPTGDGYTF. The CDR3 DNA is TGTGCCACCAGCAGAGATCCTACAGGGGATGGCTACACCTTC.

V usage is TRBV2 and J usage is TRBJ1-5; the D is unclear. This CDR3 has 14 amino acids. Looked up from germline, CDR1 is SNHLY and CDR2 is FYNNEI. V was clipped by 7 bases and J by 7 bases, with 17 bases between them. In DNA, the CDR3 is TGTGCCAGCAATGTTCGGGGTGCAATGCAGCCCCAGCATTTT. This sequence encodes CASNVRGAMQPQHF.

This rearrangement joins TRBV14 to TRBJ2-7, with TRBD1 identical over 8 bases. With 0 bases clipped from V and 4 bases from J, the junction kept 8 bases outside the gene matches. CDR3 length: 16 amino acids. CDR1 and CDR2 (germline): SGHDN, FVKESK. CDR3 loop: CASSQDGRQGAYEQYF. In DNA, the CDR3 is TGTGCCAGCAGCCAAGATGGGCGGCAGGGGGCTTACGAGCAGTACTTC. Full variable domain (remainder filled in from reference TRBV14 and TRBJ2-7): EAGVTQFPSHSVIEKGQTVTLRCDPISGHDNLYWYRRVMGKEIKFLLHFVKESKQDESGMPNNRFLAERTGGTYSTLKVQPAELEDSGVYFCASSQDGRQGAYEQYFGPGTRLTVT.

This chain connects TRBV11-2 to TRBJ1-1, with 8 bases matching TRBD1. This CDR3 has 14 amino acids. After removal of 5 bases from V and 2 bases from J, the junction contained 4 bases not matched to a gene. Germline V gene lookup returns CDR1 SGHAT and CDR2 FQNNGV. The CDR3 reads CASSPGGGNTEAFF. CDR3 DNA sequence: TGTGCCAGCAGCCCAGGGGGCGGAAACACTGAAGCTTTCTTT.

This chain joins TRBV28 and TRBJ1-6, with TRBD1 as a possible D gene (5 bases). The CDR3 totals 12 residues. Germline V gives CDR1 MDHEN, CDR2 SYDVKM. V was shortened by 6 bases and J by 7 bases, with 7 bases between the two germline ends. CDR3 sequence: CASSRANSPLHF. CDR3 coding DNA: TGTGCCAGCAGCAGGGCAAATTCACCCCTCCACTTT.

The CDR3 nucleotides are TGTGCCTGGAGGTCCGGTTTGCCGAGGAATGAAAAACTGTTTTTT. Translated: CAWRSGLPRNEKLFF. The chain combines TRBV30 with TRBJ1-4; no definite D call. Germline assignment: CDR1 GTSNPN and CDR2 SVGIG (reference sequence). The V end lost 3 bases, the J end lost 5 bases, and 16 bases lay between the germline ends. This CDR3 contains 15 residues.

The chain combines TRBV18 with TRBJ1-2, with no clear D. Germline V gene lookup returns CDR1 KGHSH and CDR2 LQKENI. V lost 3 bases and J lost 4, with 15 bases in between. The CDR3 is 15 residues long. DNA for the CDR3: TGTGCCAGCTCACCGGGGAGTATCGGCCGCTATGGCTACACCTTC. Translated: CASSPGSIGRYGYTF.